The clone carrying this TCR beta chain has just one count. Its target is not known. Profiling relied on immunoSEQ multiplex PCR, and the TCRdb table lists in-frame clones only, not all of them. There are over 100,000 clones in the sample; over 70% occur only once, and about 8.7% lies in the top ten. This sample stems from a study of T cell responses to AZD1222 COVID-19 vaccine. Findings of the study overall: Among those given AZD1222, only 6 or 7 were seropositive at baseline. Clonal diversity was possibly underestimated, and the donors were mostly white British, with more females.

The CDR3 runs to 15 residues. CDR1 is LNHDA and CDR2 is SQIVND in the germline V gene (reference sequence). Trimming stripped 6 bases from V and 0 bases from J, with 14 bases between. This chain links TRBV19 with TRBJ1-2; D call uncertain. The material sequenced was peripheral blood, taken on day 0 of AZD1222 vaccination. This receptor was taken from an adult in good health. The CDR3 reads CASRNPSGANYGYTF. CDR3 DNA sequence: TGTGCCAGTAGAAATCCCTCGGGAGCTAACTATGGCTACACCTTC.